The 14 T cell receptor beta chains below come from one sample, sequenced in a study of cytomegalovirus exposure and HLA in healthy donors. PCR employed 60 Vbeta and 13 Jbeta primers. Measured with immunoSEQ multiplex PCR; TCRdb has only the in-frame clones, and not every one. The listing records more than 75,000 clones. Sequencing was performed on PBMCs. The receptors originated from a man aged 45 to 65 in good health and CMV-seropositive.

The chain recombines TRBV18 with TRBJ1-3, with TRBD1 as a possible D gene (6 bases). The CDR3 is 17 residues long. In germline, CDR1 is KGHSH, CDR2 LQKENI. Between the trimmed V and J ends, which lost 3 bases and 1 base, there was a span of 16 bases. For the CDR3, the DNA is TGTGCCAGCTCACCTCCGGCAGGGGATTTGTCTGGAAACACCATATATTTT. Its translation is CASSPPAGDLSGNTIYF.

The rearrangement links TRBV5-6 to TRBJ1-5; maybe TRBD1 (5 bases). The germline V gene has CDR1 SGHDT and CDR2 YYEEEE. Trimming shortened V by 2 bases and J by 6 bases, and 12 bases separated the two germline ends. CDR3 length equals 14 residues. The CDR3 is CASSLQDGFQPQHF. CDR3 sequence (DNA): TGTGCCAGCAGCTTACAGGATGGCTTTCAGCCCCAGCATTTT.

The chain uses TRBV7-8 and TRBJ2-7, with D tentatively TRBD1 (5 bases). Germline CDR1 reads SGHVS; CDR2 reads FQNEAQ. Trimming cost V 6 bases and J 6 bases, with 18 bases left between them. The CDR3 extends over 14 amino acids. DNA of the CDR3: TGTGCCAGCAGGTCACAGGTGATTCTCGGCGAGCAGTACTTC. Its protein product is CASRSQVILGEQYF.

The chain has TRBV7-9 and TRBJ1-1; D is unresolved. In germline, CDR1 is SEHNR, CDR2 FQNEAQ (reference sequence). The CDR3 covers 14 residues. The germline V and J ends were trimmed by 4 bases and 0 bases, with 9 bases remaining between them. CDR3 sequence: CASSSLNVNTEAFF. In DNA form, the CDR3 reads TGTGCCAGCAGCTCCCTAAACGTGAACACTGAAGCTTTCTTT. The complete variable domain, with remaining parts taken from reference TRBV7-9 and TRBJ1-1, reads DTGVSQNPRHKITKRGQNVTFRCDPISEHNRLYWYRQTLGQGPEFLTYFQNEAQLEKSRLLSDRFSAERPKGSFSTLEIQRTEQGDSAMYLCASSSLNVNTEAFFGQGTRLTVV.

J is TRBJ1-5 and V is TRBV6-1, with TRBD1 identical over 7 bases. Trimming cost V 0 bases and J 1 base; bases outside gene matches: 12. Germline values: CDR1 MNHNS, CDR2 SASEGT. The CDR3 is 19 residues long. CDR3 region: CASSEAIGTRGFSNQPQHF. The CDR3 nucleotides read TGTGCCAGCAGTGAAGCGATTGGGACCAGGGGGTTCAGCAATCAGCCCCAGCATTTT.

This chain uses TRBV5-1 with TRBJ2-2, with D perhaps matching TRBD2 (5 bases). Trimming cost V 3 bases and J 5 bases, with 8 bases left between them. The CDR3 spans 13 residues. Germline CDR1 SGHRS, CDR2 YFSETQ. CDR3 nucleotide sequence: TGCGCCAGCAGCTCAACTAGAACCGGGGAGCTGTTTTTT. Its translation: CASSSTRTGELFF.

The chain has TRBV9 and TRBJ2-5; TRBD2 might be the D (6 bases). CDR1 and CDR2 (germline): SGDLS, YYNGEE. The V end lost 0 bases, the J end lost 3 bases, and 15 bases lay between the germline ends. This CDR3 has 16 amino acids. In nucleotides, the CDR3 is TGTGCCAGCAGCGTAGGAGGGCAACTAGCTGAAGAGACCCAGTACTTC. Residues: CASSVGGQLAEETQYF.

This rearrangement joins TRBV9 to TRBJ2-7, with TRBD2 as a possible D gene (5 bases). Germline assignment: CDR1 SGDLS and CDR2 YYNGEE. The V and J ends lost 8 bases and 1 base respectively, with 16 bases between them. This CDR3 has 14 residues. For the CDR3, the DNA is TGTGCCAGTCCGCCGGGGAAGATTTCCTACGAGCAGTACTTC. It is translated as CASPPGKISYEQYF.

The chain recombines TRBV7-2 with TRBJ1-1, with D perhaps TRBD1 (5 bases). Germline values: CDR1 SGHTA, CDR2 FQGNSA. With 2 bases removed from V and 2 bases from J, the gap between germline ends came to 12 bases. The length of the CDR3 is 15 residues. The CDR3: CASSLRLGGNTEAFF. The CDR3 nucleotides read TGTGCCAGCAGCTTAAGGTTGGGGGGAAACACTGAAGCTTTCTTT.

J is TRBJ2-2 and V is TRBV19, with TRBD1 matching over 8 bases. The CDR3 loop spans 15 amino acids. Losses at the gene ends were 4 bases for V and 7 bases for J; bases not matched to a gene: 8. The germline CDR1 and CDR2 sequences are LNHDA and SQIVND (reference sequence). The CDR3 spells CASSTRDRRDGELFF. DNA for the CDR3: TGTGCCAGTAGTACCCGGGACAGGCGGGACGGGGAGCTGTTTTTT.

The chain recombines TRBV4-1 with TRBJ1-1; 9 bases line up with TRBD1. V was pared by 2 bases and J by 12 bases, with 10 bases of the junction left unmatched. Germline V gene sequence: CDR1 MGHRA, CDR2 YSYEKL. This CDR3 is built from 14 residues. CDR3 coding DNA: TGCGCCAGCAGCCAACACAACAGGGGGCAGAGACCTTTCTTT. Its translation: CASSQHNRGQRPFF.

The chain recombines TRBV30 with TRBJ2-7; D may be TRBD2 (5 bases). CDR3 size: 12 residues. Germline assignment: CDR1 GTSNPN and CDR2 SVGIG (reference sequence). Trimming removed 8 bases from V and 0 bases from J, with 11 bases in between. CDR3 coding DNA: TGTGCCGGCGGGTTCGGCTCCTACGAGCAGTACTTC. Translation gives CAGGFGSYEQYF.

The chain couples TRBV10-1 to TRBJ1-1, with D unclear. CDR3 length: 13 amino acids. The ends were cut back, 0 bases at V and 0 bases at J, with 2 bases in the middle. CDR1 and CDR2 from the germline V gene are WNHNN and SYGVQD (reference sequence). The CDR3 loop is CASSESLNTEAFF. Written as DNA, the CDR3 is TGCGCCAGCAGTGAGTCCTTGAACACTGAAGCTTTCTTT.

This chain uses TRBV5-1 with TRBJ2-1; 12 bases match TRBD2. CDR1 and CDR2 from the germline V gene are SGHRS and YFSETQ. V lost 4 bases and J lost 1; bases outside the gene matches: 12. The CDR3 runs to 19 residues. For the CDR3, the DNA is TGCGCCAGCAGCGTTCCTAGCGGGAGGGCCCGAGGGTCCTACAATGAGCAGTTCTTC. Its protein is CASSVPSGRARGSYNEQFF.